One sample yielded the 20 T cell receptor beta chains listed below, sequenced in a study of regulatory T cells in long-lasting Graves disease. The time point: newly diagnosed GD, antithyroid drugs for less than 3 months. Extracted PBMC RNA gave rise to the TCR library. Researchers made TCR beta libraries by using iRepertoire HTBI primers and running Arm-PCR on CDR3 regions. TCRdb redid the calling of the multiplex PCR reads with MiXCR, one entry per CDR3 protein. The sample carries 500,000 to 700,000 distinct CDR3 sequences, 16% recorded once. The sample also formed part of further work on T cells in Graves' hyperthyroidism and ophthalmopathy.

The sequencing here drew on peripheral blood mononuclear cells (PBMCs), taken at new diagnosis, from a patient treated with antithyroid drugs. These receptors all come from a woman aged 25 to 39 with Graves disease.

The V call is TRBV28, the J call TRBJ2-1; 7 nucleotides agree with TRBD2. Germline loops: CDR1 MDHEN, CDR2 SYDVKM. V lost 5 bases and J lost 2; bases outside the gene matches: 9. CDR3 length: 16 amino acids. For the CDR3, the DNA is TGTGCCAGCAGTACATGGGGAGCGGGAACCTACAATGAGCAGTTCTTC. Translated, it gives CASSTWGAGTYNEQFF.

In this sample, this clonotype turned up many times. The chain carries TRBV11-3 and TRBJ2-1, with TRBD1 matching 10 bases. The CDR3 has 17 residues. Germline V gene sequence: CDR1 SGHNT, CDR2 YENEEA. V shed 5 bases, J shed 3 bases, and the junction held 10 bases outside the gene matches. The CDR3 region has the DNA TGTGCCAGCAGCACAGGGTCCGGGACAGGGGTCTACAATGAGCAGTTCTTC. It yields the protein CASSTGSGTGVYNEQFF. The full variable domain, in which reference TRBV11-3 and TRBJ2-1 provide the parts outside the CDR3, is EAGVVQSPRYKIIEKKQPVAFWCNPISGHNTLYWYLQNLGQGPELLIRYENEEAVDDSQLPKDRFSAERLKGVDSTLKIQPAELGDSAVYLCASSTGSGTGVYNEQFFGPGTRLTVL.

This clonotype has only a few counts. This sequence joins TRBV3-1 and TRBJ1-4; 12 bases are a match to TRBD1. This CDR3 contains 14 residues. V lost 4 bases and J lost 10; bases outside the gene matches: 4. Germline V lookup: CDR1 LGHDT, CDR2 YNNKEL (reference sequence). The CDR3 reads CASSRGQGAGKLFF. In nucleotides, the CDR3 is TGTGCCAGCAGCCGGGGACAGGGGGCTGGAAAACTGTTTTTT.

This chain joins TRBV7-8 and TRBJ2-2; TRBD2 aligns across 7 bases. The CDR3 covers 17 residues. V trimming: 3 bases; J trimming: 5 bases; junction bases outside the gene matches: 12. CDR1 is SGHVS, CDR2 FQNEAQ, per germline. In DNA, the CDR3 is TGTGCCAGCAGCTTCCGTCGCCCGGCTAGCGGTACCGGGGAGCTGTTTTTT. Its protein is CASSFRRPASGTGELFF.

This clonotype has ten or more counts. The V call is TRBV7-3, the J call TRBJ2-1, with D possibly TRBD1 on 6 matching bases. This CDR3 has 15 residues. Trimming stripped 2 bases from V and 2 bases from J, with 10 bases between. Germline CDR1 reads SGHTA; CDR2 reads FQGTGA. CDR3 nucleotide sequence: TGTGCCAGCAGCTTATTGGGGGCAGCCTACAATGAGCAGTTCTTC. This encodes CASSLLGAAYNEQFF.

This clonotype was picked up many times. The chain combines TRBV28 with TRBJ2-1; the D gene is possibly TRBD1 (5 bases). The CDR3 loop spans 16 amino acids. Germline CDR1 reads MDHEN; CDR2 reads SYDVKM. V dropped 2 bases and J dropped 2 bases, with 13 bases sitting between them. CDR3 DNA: TGTGCCAGCAGTTTAGCCAGGGCGAGGCCCTACAATGAGCAGTTCTTC. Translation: CASSLARARPYNEQFF.

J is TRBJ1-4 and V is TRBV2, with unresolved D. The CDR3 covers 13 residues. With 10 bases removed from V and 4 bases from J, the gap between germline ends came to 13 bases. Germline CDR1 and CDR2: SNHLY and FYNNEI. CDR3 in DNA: TGTGCCACCCGGAAGGGTAGTAATGAAAAACTGTTTTTT. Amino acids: CATRKGSNEKLFF.

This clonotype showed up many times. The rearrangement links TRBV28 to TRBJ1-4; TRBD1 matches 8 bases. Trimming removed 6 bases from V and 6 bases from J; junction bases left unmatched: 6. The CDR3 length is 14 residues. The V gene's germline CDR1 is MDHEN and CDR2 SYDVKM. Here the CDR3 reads CASSPGQAHEKLFF. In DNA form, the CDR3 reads TGTGCCAGCAGCCCGGGACAGGCCCATGAAAAACTGTTTTTT.

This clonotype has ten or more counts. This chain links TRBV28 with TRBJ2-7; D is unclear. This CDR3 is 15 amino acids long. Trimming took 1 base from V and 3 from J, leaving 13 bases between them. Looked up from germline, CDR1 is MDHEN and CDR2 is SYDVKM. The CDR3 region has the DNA TGTGCCAGCAGTTTATCCCCTGACGGATTCTACGAGCAGTACTTC. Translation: CASSLSPDGFYEQYF.

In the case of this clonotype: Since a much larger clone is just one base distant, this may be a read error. CDR3 protein: CASSPGAGNGAQPQHF. The DNA for the CDR3 is TGTGCCAGCAGTCCCGGGGCAGGGAATGGGGCTCAGCCCCAGCATTTT. This chain uses TRBV6-2 or TRBV6-3 with TRBJ1-5, with D possibly matching TRBD1 (5 bases). The CDR3 length is 16 residues. CDR1 and CDR2 from the germline V gene are MNHEY and SVGEGT. The V end lost 5 bases, the J end lost 6 bases, and 20 bases lay between the germline ends.

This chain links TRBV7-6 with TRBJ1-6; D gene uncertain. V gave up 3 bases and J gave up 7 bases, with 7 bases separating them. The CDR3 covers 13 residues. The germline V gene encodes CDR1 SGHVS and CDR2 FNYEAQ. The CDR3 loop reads CASSFAANSPLHF. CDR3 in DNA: TGTGCCAGCAGCTTCGCGGCGAATTCACCCCTCCACTTT.

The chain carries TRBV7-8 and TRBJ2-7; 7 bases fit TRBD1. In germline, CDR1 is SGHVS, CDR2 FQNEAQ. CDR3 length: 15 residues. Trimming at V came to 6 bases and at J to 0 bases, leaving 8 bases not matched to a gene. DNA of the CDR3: TGTGCCAGCAGTCATACCAGGGACAGCTCCTACGAGCAGTACTTC. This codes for CASSHTRDSSYEQYF.

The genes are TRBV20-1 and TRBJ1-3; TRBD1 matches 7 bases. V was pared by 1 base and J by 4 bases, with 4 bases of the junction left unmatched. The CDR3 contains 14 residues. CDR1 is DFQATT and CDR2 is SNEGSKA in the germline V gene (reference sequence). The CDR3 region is CSARGDSIGNTIYF. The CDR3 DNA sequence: TGCAGTGCTAGAGGGGACAGTATCGGAAACACCATATATTTT.

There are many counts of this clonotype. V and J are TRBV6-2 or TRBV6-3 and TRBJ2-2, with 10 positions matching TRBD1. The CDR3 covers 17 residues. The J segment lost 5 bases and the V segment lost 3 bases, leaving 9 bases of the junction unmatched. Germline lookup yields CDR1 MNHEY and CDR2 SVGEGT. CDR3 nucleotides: TGTGCCAGCAGTTATGGACAGGGGGGAGAATGGACCGGGGAGCTGTTTTTT. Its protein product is CASSYGQGGEWTGELFF.

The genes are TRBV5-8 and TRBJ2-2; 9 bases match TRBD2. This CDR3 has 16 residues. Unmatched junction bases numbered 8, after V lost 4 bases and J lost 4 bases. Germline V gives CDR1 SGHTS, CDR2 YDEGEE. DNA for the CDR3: TGTGCCAGCAGCCCAGGGCTACTAGCGGGCACCGGGGAGCTGTTTTTT. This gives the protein CASSPGLLAGTGELFF.

The CDR3 region is CASTGTSGSFSSYNEQFF. The CDR3 nucleotides read TGTGCCAGCACCGGGACTAGCGGGTCCTTTAGCTCCTACAATGAGCAGTTCTTC. The V call is TRBV2, the J call TRBJ2-1; 12 bases align to TRBD2. Germline V lookup: CDR1 SNHLY, CDR2 FYNNEI. There are 18 residues in the CDR3. The V segment lost 7 bases and the J segment 0 bases; nucleotides outside the gene matches: 10.

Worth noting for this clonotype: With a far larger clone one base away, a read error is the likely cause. In DNA, the CDR3 is TGTGCCAGCAGTCCCTTAACCGGGGAGCTGGTTTTT. Translated, it gives CASSPLTGELVF. V gene TRBV7-9 combines with J gene TRBJ2-2; D is perhaps TRBD2 (5 bases). This CDR3 region has 12 residues. CDR1 and CDR2 (germline): SEHNR, FQNEAQ (reference sequence).

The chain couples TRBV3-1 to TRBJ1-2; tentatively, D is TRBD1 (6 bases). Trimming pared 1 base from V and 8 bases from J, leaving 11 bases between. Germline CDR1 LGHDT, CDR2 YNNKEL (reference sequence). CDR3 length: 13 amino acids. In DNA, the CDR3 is TGTGCCAGCAGCCAAGCACAGGGCTTGGGCTACACCTTC. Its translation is CASSQAQGLGYTF.

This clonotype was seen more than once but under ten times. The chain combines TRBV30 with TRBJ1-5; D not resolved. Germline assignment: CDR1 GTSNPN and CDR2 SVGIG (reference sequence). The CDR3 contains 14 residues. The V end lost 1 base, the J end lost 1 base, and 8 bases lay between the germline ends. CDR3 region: CAWSAGRSNQPQHF. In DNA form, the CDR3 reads TGTGCCTGGAGTGCAGGACGGAGCAATCAGCCCCAGCATTTT.

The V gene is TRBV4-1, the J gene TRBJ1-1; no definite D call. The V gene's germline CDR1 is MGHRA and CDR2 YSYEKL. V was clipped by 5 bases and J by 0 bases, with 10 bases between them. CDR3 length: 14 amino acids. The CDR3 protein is CASSSPLVNTEAFF. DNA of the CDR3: TGCGCCAGCAGCTCCCCCCTTGTGAACACTGAAGCTTTCTTT.